The TCR beta chain described here comes from a study of T-cell reconstitution after alpha-beta-depleted transplantation in children. The germline CDR1 and CDR2 sequences are KGHSH and LQKENI. Trimming left V 3 bases short and J 0 bases short, with 12 bases between. The CDR3 spans 15 residues. As it was prepared, the TCRbeta library received unique molecular identifiers. MiXCR was run by TCRdb on the PCR reads, yielding one entry per CDR3 protein. The table lists some 490,000 distinct CDR3 sequences, 12% of them singletons, with around 6.1% in the top ten. The chain combines TRBV18 with TRBJ2-7, with D perhaps matching TRBD2 (5 bases). Specimen: PBMCs from the stem cell graft donor, collected from the stem cell graft. This TCR derives from a human donor who donated a stem cell graft to a child with combined immunodeficiency. The CDR3 here is CASSPNLGSSYEQYF. The CDR3 DNA is TGTGCCAGCTCACCTAATCTAGGGAGCTCCTACGAGCAGTACTTC.